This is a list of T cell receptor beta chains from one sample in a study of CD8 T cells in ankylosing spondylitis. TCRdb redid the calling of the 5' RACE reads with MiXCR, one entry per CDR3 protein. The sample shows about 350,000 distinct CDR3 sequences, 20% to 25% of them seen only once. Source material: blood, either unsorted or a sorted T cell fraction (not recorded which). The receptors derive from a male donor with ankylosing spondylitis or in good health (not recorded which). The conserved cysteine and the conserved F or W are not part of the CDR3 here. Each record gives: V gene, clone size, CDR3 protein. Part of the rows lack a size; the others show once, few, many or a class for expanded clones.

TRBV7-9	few	ASSIQGNEELF
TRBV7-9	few	ASSLVDFTDTDTQY
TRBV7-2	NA	ASSLVVGGLNGYT
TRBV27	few	ASSLAGGAGTGELF
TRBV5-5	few	ASSLVEGDYGYT
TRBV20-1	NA	SARERGAIGETQY
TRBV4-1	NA	ASSQGFGELF
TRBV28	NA	ASSLPGRGRSYEQY
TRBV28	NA	ASSFRFRSAPDTQY
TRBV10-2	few	ASKGTGGADTQY
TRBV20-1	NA	SASDRGSYNEQF
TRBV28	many	ASSLEGTYEQY
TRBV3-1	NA	ASSQVIQNTEAF